What follows are 17 T cell receptor beta chains derived from one specimen sequenced in a study of shared T cell receptors in the human thymus. Sequenced by immunoSEQ multiplex PCR; TCRdb stores in-frame clones only, minus some. Of hundreds of thousands of clones listed, 85% to 95% were seen once; the top ten hold approximately 0.018%. Sequencing was performed on thymocytes. The receptors shown here come from a human donor.

A few counts support this clone. The chain is built from TRBV5-8 and TRBJ2-3; maybe TRBD2 (6 bases). V shed 4 bases and J shed 2 bases, with 14 bases lying between them. Germline assignment: CDR1 SGHTS and CDR2 YDEGEE. This CDR3 region has 15 residues. CDR3 amino acids: CASSKRLGDTDTQYF. DNA for the CDR3: TGTGCCAGCAGCAAAAGACTAGGGGACACAGATACGCAGTATTTT.

V is TRBV11-2 and J is TRBJ1-5, with D perhaps matching TRBD1 (6 bases). The CDR3 extends over 17 amino acids. CDR1 and CDR2 from the germline V gene are SGHAT and FQNNGV. Trimming cost V 1 base and J 0 bases, with 13 bases left between them. The CDR3 sequence: CASSLVGGTSSNQPQHF. CDR3 coding DNA: TGTGCCAGCAGCTTAGTGGGGGGGACAAGTAGCAATCAGCCCCAGCATTTT.

The chain combines TRBV6-1 with TRBJ1-4; a possible D gene is TRBD1 (5 bases). Trimming pared 6 bases from V and 5 bases from J, leaving 16 bases between. The CDR3 loop spans 15 amino acids. Per germline, CDR1 MNHNS and CDR2 SASEGT. CDR3 DNA: TGTGCCAGCAGCCCCTGTGGGGACCGGAATGAAAAACTGTTTTTT. This translates into CASSPCGDRNEKLFF.

V is TRBV29-1 and J is TRBJ1-1, with D perhaps TRBD1 (6 bases). The CDR3 is 16 amino acids. The V and J ends lost 3 bases and 5 bases respectively, with 22 bases between them. CDR1 and CDR2 from the germline V gene are SQVTM and ANQGSEA. CDR3: CSVEDRTDPQATEAFF. The CDR3 region has the DNA TGCAGCGTTGAGGATAGGACAGACCCCCAGGCGACTGAAGCTTTCTTT.

The chain links TRBV14 to TRBJ2-3; D is unresolved. The CDR3 is 17 residues long. The V gene's germline CDR1 is SGHDN and CDR2 FVKESK. Trimming cost V 4 bases and J 1 base, with 18 bases left between them. The CDR3, as DNA: TGTGCCAGCAGCCCCCAGCATCGGCATCTGGGCACAGATACGCAGTATTTT. This encodes CASSPQHRHLGTDTQYF.

The rearrangement links TRBV28 to TRBJ2-7; a possible D gene is TRBD1 (5 bases). V dropped 5 bases and J dropped 3 bases, with 14 bases sitting between them. The CDR3 consists of 14 residues. CDR1 is MDHEN and CDR2 is SYDVKM in the germline V gene. CDR3 amino acids: CASSALTANYEQYF. As DNA, the CDR3 is TGTGCCAGCAGTGCCTTGACAGCCAACTACGAGCAGTACTTC.

The V gene is TRBV7-9, the J gene TRBJ2-2, with D unclear. The V end was cut by 1 base, the J end by 0 bases, with 6 bases between. The CDR3 is 15 amino acids. The germline V gene encodes CDR1 SEHNR and CDR2 FQNEAQ (reference sequence). CDR3 residues: CASSLGVPNTGELFF. For the CDR3, the DNA is TGTGCCAGCAGCTTAGGGGTTCCGAACACCGGGGAGCTGTTTTTT.

The chain uses TRBV6-5 and TRBJ1-1, with 7 bases aligning to TRBD1. V shed 6 bases, J shed 5 bases, and the junction held 0 bases outside the gene matches. The CDR3 extends over 11 amino acids. The V gene's germline CDR1 is MNHEY and CDR2 SVGAGI. Here the CDR3 DNA reads TGTGCCAGCAGACAGGGGACTGAAGCTTTCTTT. Translation: CASRQGTEAFF.

The rearrangement joins TRBV6-1 to TRBJ1-3; TRBD1 agrees at 8 bases. Per the germline V gene, CDR1 is MNHNS and CDR2 is SASEGT. The CDR3 is 18 residues long. Losses at the gene ends were 3 bases for V and 3 bases for J; bases not matched to a gene: 13. The CDR3, as DNA: TGTGCCAGCAGTGACACAGACAGGGGACAGAAAAATGGAAACACCATATATTTT. This gives the protein CASSDTDRGQKNGNTIYF.

The V call is TRBV6-1, the J call TRBJ2-7; TRBD1 might be the D (6 bases). The CDR3 spans 16 residues. Germline V gene sequence: CDR1 MNHNS, CDR2 SASEGT. The V and J ends lost 4 bases and 2 bases respectively, with 18 bases between them. CDR3 nucleotide sequence: TGTGCCAGCAGTGTCGGCCGGGACACACTCCCCTACGAGCAGTACTTC. It encodes CASSVGRDTLPYEQYF.

The rearrangement joins TRBV9 to TRBJ1-4, with D unclear. V lost 3 bases and J lost 0, with 24 bases in between. This CDR3 is built from 20 residues. Per germline, CDR1 SGDLS and CDR2 YYNGEE. As DNA, the CDR3 is TGTGCCAGCAGCGCCGCCCTGGTCCACTCCCCAGTTGCAACTAATGAAAAACTGTTTTTT. Its translation: CASSAALVHSPVATNEKLFF.

The V gene is TRBV6-1, the J gene TRBJ2-1; 8 bases map to TRBD1. Looked up from germline, CDR1 is MNHNS and CDR2 is SASEGT. The CDR3 spans 13 residues. Losses at the gene ends were 8 bases for V and 11 bases for J; bases not matched to a gene: 11. CDR3 in amino acids: CASSGGPENKQFF. The CDR3 nucleotides are TGTGCCAGCTCAGGGGGCCCGGAGAACAAGCAGTTCTTC.

The chain combines TRBV23-1 with TRBJ2-2, with 9 bases fitting TRBD2. TRBV23-1 is an ORF, with its function uncertain. The CDR3 sequence is 19 residues long. Trimming removed 0 bases from V and 2 bases from J; junction bases left unmatched: 10. The CDR3 coding sequence is TGCGCCAGCAGTCAATCCGGATTCGCGGGAGGGCCCAACACCGGGGAGCTGTTTTTT. Its translation is CASSQSGFAGGPNTGELFF.

The chain links TRBV5-5 to TRBJ2-7; D is unresolved. In germline, CDR1 is SGHKS, CDR2 YYEKEE (reference sequence). V was cut by 9 bases and J by 3 bases, with 16 bases left in between. This CDR3 has 13 amino acids. CDR3 DNA sequence: TGTGCCACCCTGTCCAAGGAAATCTACGAGCAGTACTTC. Translating it yields CATLSKEIYEQYF.

V is TRBV11-2 and J is TRBJ2-7; 16 nucleotides match TRBD2. Trimming at V came to 0 bases and at J to 7 bases, leaving 15 bases not matched to a gene. Germline values: CDR1 SGHAT, CDR2 FQNNGV. This CDR3 has 20 amino acids. The CDR3, as DNA: TGTGCCAGCAGCTTAGAGGGGACAGAGGGACTAGCGGGAGGGTCCTGGGAGCAGTACTTC. Protein product: CASSLEGTEGLAGGSWEQYF.

The V and J genes are TRBV5-4 and TRBJ1-4; D remains ambiguous. Germline V gives CDR1 SGHNT, CDR2 YYREEE (reference sequence). V was shortened by 0 bases and J by 12 bases, with 9 bases between the two germline ends. The CDR3 sequence is 12 residues long. Here the CDR3 reads CASSLAGQQLFF. The CDR3 DNA sequence: TGTGCCAGCAGCTTGGCGGGCCAGCAACTGTTTTTT. Looking up the rest from reference TRBV5-4 and TRBJ1-4 gives the full variable domain: ETGVTQSPTHLIKTRGQQVTLRCSSQSGHNTVSWYQQALGQGPQFIFQYYREEENGRGNFPPRFSGLQFPNYSSELNVNALELDDSALYLCASSLAGQQLFFGSGTQLSVL.

This clone was detected only a few times. This sequence joins TRBV25-1 and TRBJ2-2; D is uncertain. V gave up 4 bases and J gave up 2 bases, with 2 bases separating them. This CDR3 spans 12 amino acids. Germline CDR1 is MGHDK and CDR2 is SYGVNS. DNA for the CDR3: TGTGCCAGCAGTGTAAACACCGGGGAGCTGTTTTTT. Encoded protein: CASSVNTGELFF.